Listed below are T cell receptor beta chains from one sample, sequenced in a study of control samples from healthy donors and cancer patients. Using immunoSEQ multiplex PCR, the repertoire was profiled, and TCRdb retains in-frame clones only, with some absent. Of about 97,000 clones in the sample, about 89% were seen once. The material sequenced was blood. All receptors come from a man aged 25-45 years in good health. Each CDR3 is given with its conserved first and last residue. D genes are given only for firm matches. The size entry is marked missing in some rows and otherwise reads once, few, many or a size class.

d_call	v_call	clone_size	j_call	cdr3_aa	cdr3_nt
TRBD1	TRBV18	once	TRBJ2-7	CASSPARQGYEQYF	TGTGCCAGCTCACCGGCTCGACAGGGCTACGAGCAGTACTTC
TRBD2	TRBV5-1	-	TRBJ2-3	CASSLGTRGTDTQYF	TGCGCCAGCAGCTTGGGGACTAGGGGCACAGATACGCAGTATTTT
-	TRBV3-1/TRBV3-2	-	TRBJ1-2	CASSQSAATGYTF	TGTGCCAGCAGCCAATCAGCCGCGACGGGCTACACCTTC
TRBD1	TRBV6-6	-	TRBJ1-3	CASSRGTAASGNTIYF	TGTGCCAGCAGCCGCGGGACAGCGGCCTCTGGAAACACCATATATTTT
TRBD2	TRBV29-1	-	TRBJ2-3	CSGVGLAGALTDTQYF	TGCAGCGGAGTTGGGCTAGCGGGAGCCCTCACAGATACGCAGTATTTT
-	TRBV7-2	-	TRBJ1-5	CASSFRDGVRPQHF	TGTGCCAGCAGCTTCAGGGACGGGGTGCGTCCCCAGCATTTT
-	TRBV28	-	TRBJ1-5	CASSLGPWAQHF	TGTGCCAGCAGTTTGGGCCCCTGGGCCCAGCATTTT
-	TRBV5-1	-	TRBJ1-2	CASSLVPDGLYGYTF	TGCGCCAGCAGCTTGGTGCCGGACGGCCTCTATGGCTACACCTTC
-	TRBV6-5	-	TRBJ1-2	CASSYTARPPLF	TGTGCCAGCAGTTACACAGCCCGGCCCCCTCTCTTC
TRBD2	TRBV4-2	-	TRBJ2-3	CASSLSGGLTDTQYF	TGTGCCAGCAGCCTTAGCGGGGGACTCACAGATACGCAGTATTTT
-	TRBV24-1	once	TRBJ2-1	CATSGISSYNEQFF	TGTGCCACCAGTGGAATTAGCTCCTACAATGAGCAGTTCTTC
-	TRBV28	-	TRBJ1-2	CASSRGRMYGYTF	TGTGCCAGCAGCCGAGGACGTATGTATGGCTACACCTTC
-	TRBV30	once	TRBJ1-1	CAWSVGQWRSEAFF	TGTGCCTGGAGTGTCGGGCAGTGGAGGTCTGAAGCTTTCTTT
-	TRBV19	-	TRBJ1-4	CASSLNREKNEKLFF	TGTGCCAGTAGTTTAAACAGGGAGAAGAATGAAAAACTGTTTTTT
-	TRBV28	-	TRBJ1-1	CASYAGGGGVTEAFF	TGTGCCAGCTACGCTGGGGGTGGAGGGGTAACTGAAGCTTTCTTT
TRBD1	TRBV5-1	-	TRBJ1-1	CASTLSGGQGATEAFF	TGCGCCAGCACCCTGTCGGGGGGACAGGGCGCGACTGAAGCTTTCTTT
-	TRBV4-2	-	TRBJ1-6	CASSLRGSYNSPLHF	TGTGCCAGCAGCCTGCGGGGCTCCTATAATTCACCCCTCCACTTT
-	TRBV4-1	-	TRBJ1-1	CASSQDFLSAEAFF	TGCGCCAGCAGCCAAGACTTTCTGAGCGCTGAAGCTTTCTTT
TRBD2	TRBV5-4	-	TRBJ2-1	CASSPQRGDREQFF	TGTGCCAGCAGCCCCCAGCGGGGGGACCGGGAGCAGTTCTTC
-	TRBV20-1	once	TRBJ2-7	CSASSGGEPSYEQYF	TGCAGTGCTAGTAGCGGAGGGGAGCCCTCCTACGAGCAGTACTTC
-	TRBV4-1	-	TRBJ2-3	CASSQGSVANTQYF	TGCGCCAGCAGCCAAGGGTCGGTAGCTAATACGCAGTATTTT
-	TRBV4-1	-	TRBJ1-5	CASSPDGSNQPQHF	TGCGCCAGCAGCCCAGACGGTAGCAATCAGCCCCAGCATTTT
TRBD2	TRBV4-3	-	TRBJ2-3	CASSQGLAGEYNTDTQYF	TGCGCCAGCAGCCAAGGACTAGCGGGAGAATATAACACAGATACGCAGTATTTT
TRBD1	TRBV7-2	-	TRBJ1-2	CASSPRQGNYGYTF	TGTGCCAGCAGCCCTCGACAGGGAAACTATGGCTACACCTTC
-	TRBV9	-	TRBJ1-2	CASSLNRVDYGYTF	TGTGCCAGCAGCCTTAACAGGGTCGACTATGGCTACACCTTC
TRBD1	TRBV19	-	TRBJ1-1	CASTKGQGGEAFF	TGTGCCAGTACCAAGGGACAGGGAGGTGAAGCTTTCTTT
-	TRBV4-1	-	TRBJ1-2	CASSQVAGANYGYTF	TGCGCCAGCAGCCAAGTGGCAGGGGCTAACTATGGCTACACCTTC
TRBD2	TRBV11-2	-	TRBJ2-3	CASSFSGRPPRDTQYF	TGTGCCAGCAGCTTTAGCGGGAGACCCCCTAGAGATACGCAGTATTTT
-	TRBV27	-	TRBJ2-7	CASRMRGVFEQYF	TGTGCCAGCAGAATGAGAGGGGTATTCGAGCAGTACTTC
-	TRBV9	-	TRBJ2-5	CASSVGSSETQYF	TGTGCCAGCAGCGTAGGGTCGAGTGAGACCCAGTACTTC
-	TRBV5-1	-	TRBJ2-1	CASSLEGNSYNEQFF	TGCGCCAGCAGCTTGGAGGGGAACTCCTACAATGAGCAGTTCTTC
TRBD2	TRBV19	few	TRBJ2-5	CASTPSGSRETQYF	TGTGCCAGTACCCCTAGCGGGAGTAGGGAGACCCAGTACTTC
TRBD1	TRBV2	-	TRBJ2-1	CASSGGQGDNEQFF	TGTGCCAGCAGTGGGGGACAGGGGGACAATGAGCAGTTCTTC
-	TRBV6-5	-	TRBJ2-6	CASSYRGVAGANVLTF	TGTGCCAGCAGTTACCGTGGGGTCGCTGGGGCCAACGTCCTGACTTTC
TRBD2	TRBV19	-	TRBJ2-7	CASSTGRGGYEQYF	TGTGCCAGTAGTACAGGGCGCGGGGGGTACGAGCAGTACTTC
TRBD1	TRBV9	-	TRBJ2-5	CASSATGQGRETQYF	TGTGCCAGCAGCGCGACCGGACAGGGACGGGAGACCCAGTACTTC
-	TRBV4-2	-	TRBJ2-1	CASSRDSSSYNEQFF	TGTGCCAGCAGCCGGGACTCGAGCTCCTACAATGAGCAGTTCTTC
TRBD1	TRBV19	-	TRBJ1-1	CASSILVGQGGTEAFF	TGTGCCAGTAGTATACTGGTGGGGCAGGGGGGCACTGAAGCTTTCTTT
-	TRBV19	-	TRBJ1-2	CASTPSAGAWYGYTF	TGTGCCAGTACCCCCTCGGCAGGGGCCTGGTATGGCTACACCTTC
TRBD2	TRBV5-1	-	TRBJ2-1	CASSYGTTLYEQFF	TGCGCCAGCAGCTACGGGACTACCCTCTATGAGCAGTTCTTC
-	TRBV6-5	-	TRBJ1-2	CASSKTGNYGYTF	TGTGCCAGCAGTAAGACAGGAAACTATGGCTACACCTTC
TRBD1	TRBV14	few	TRBJ2-7	CASSRDRGPYEQYF	TGTGCCAGCAGCCGGGACAGGGGGCCCTACGAGCAGTACTTC
TRBD1	TRBV5-1	-	TRBJ1-1	CASSVGQGLITEAFF	TGCGCCAGCAGCGTGGGACAGGGTCTAATCACTGAAGCTTTCTTT
-	TRBV5-1	-	TRBJ1-2	CASSGGGGYTF	TGCGCCAGCTCCGGGGGGGGTGGCTACACCTTC
-	TRBV10-1	few	TRBJ1-6	CASSQDYNSPLHF	TGCGCCAGCTCCCAGGACTATAATTCACCCCTCCACTTT
-	TRBV19	-	TRBJ1-2	CASSIPGAGYGYTF	TGTGCCAGTAGTATACCCGGGGCAGGGTATGGCTACACCTTC
TRBD1	TRBV28	-	TRBJ1-2	CASSPGTGANYGYTF	TGTGCCAGCAGCCCCGGGACAGGGGCTAACTATGGCTACACCTTC
TRBD1	TRBV24-1	-	TRBJ1-2	CATSDSGTGINYGYTF	TGTGCCACCAGTGATTCCGGGACAGGGATAAACTATGGCTACACCTTC
-	TRBV19	few	TRBJ1-1	CASSPQRDEVRAFF	TGTGCCAGTAGTCCCCAACGGGACGAAGTTCGAGCTTTCTTT
-	TRBV12-3/TRBV12-4	-	TRBJ1-2	CASSQHRFYGYTF	TGTGCCAGCAGTCAACACCGATTCTATGGCTACACCTTC
-	TRBV27	-	TRBJ1-5	CASSLSGGGQPQHF	TGTGCCAGCAGTTTATCAGGGGGAGGTCAGCCCCAGCATTTT